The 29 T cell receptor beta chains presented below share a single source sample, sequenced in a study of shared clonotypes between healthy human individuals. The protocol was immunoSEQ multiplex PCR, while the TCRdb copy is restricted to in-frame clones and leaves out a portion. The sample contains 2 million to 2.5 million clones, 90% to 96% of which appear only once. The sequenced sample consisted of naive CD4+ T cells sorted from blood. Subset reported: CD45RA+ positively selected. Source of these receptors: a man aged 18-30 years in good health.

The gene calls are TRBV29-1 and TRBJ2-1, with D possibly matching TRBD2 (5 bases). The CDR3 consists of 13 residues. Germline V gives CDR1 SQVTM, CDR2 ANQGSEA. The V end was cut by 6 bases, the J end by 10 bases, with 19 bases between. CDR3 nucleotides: TGCAGCGTGGGCCGGCAGGAGGTATCCGAGCAGTTCTTC. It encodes CSVGRQEVSEQFF.

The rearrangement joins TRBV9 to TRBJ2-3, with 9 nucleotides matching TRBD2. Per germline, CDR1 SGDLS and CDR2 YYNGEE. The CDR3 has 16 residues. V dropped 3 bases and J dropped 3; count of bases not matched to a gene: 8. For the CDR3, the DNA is TGTGCCAGCAGCGCCTTCCGCGGGGGGGGAACAGATACGCAGTATTTT. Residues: CASSAFRGGGTDTQYF.

As DNA, the CDR3 is TGTGCCAGCTCACCAAGACAGGGGTTATCGGACAATCAGCCCCAGCATTTT. It encodes CASSPRQGLSDNQPQHF. The V and J genes are TRBV18 and TRBJ1-5; 8 bases are a match to TRBD1. CDR1 KGHSH and CDR2 LQKENI come from the germline V gene. This CDR3 comprises 17 residues. V lost 2 bases to trimming and J lost 3 bases; unmatched junction nucleotides: 9.

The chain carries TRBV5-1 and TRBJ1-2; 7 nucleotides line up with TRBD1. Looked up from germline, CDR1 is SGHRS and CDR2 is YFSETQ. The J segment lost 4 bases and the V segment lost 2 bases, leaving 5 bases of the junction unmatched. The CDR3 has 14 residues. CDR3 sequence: CASSLQGLSYGYTF. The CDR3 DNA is TGCGCCAGCAGCTTACAGGGGTTAAGCTATGGCTACACCTTC.

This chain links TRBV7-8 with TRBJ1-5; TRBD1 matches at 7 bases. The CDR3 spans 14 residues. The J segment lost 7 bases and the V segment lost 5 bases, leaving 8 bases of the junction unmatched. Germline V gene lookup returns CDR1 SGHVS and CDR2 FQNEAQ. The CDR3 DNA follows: TGTGCCAGCAGCCAAGACAGGGATTGGCAGCCCCAGCATTTT. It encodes CASSQDRDWQPQHF.

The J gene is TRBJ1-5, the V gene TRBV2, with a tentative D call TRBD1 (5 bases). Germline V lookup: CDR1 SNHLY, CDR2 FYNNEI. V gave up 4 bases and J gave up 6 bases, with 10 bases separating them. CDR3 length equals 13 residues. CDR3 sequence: CASSGDLSQPQHF. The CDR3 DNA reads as TGTGCCAGCAGTGGGGACTTGAGTCAGCCCCAGCATTTT.

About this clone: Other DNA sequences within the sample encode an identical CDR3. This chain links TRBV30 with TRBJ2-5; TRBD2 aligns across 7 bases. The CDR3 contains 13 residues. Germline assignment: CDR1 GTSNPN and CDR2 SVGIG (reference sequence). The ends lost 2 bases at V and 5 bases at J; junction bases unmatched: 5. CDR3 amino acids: CAWSRGVGETQYF. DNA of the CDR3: TGTGCCTGGAGTCGGGGGGTCGGGGAGACCCAGTACTTC.

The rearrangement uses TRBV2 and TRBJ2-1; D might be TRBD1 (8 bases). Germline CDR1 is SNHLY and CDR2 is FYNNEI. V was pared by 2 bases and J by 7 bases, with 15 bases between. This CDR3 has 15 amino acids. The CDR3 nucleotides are TGTGCCAGCAGTGAAAGGGTACAGGGGGGGAATGAGCAGTTCTTC. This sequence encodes CASSERVQGGNEQFF.

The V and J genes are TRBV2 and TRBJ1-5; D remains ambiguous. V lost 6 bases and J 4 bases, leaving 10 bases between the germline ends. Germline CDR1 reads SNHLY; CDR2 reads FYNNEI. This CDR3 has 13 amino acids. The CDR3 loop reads CASRVDGNQPQHF. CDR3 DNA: TGTGCCAGCAGGGTGGACGGGAATCAGCCCCAGCATTTT.

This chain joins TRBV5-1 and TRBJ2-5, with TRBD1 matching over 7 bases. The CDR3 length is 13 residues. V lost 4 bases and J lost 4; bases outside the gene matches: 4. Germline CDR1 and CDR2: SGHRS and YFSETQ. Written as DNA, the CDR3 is TGCGCCAGCAGCCTGGGGACAGCAGAGACCCAGTACTTC. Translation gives CASSLGTAETQYF.

The CDR3 DNA reads as TGTGCCAGCAGTCACGGACGAGTATCCTACGAGCAGTACTTC. Translated, it gives CASSHGRVSYEQYF. The J gene is TRBJ2-7, the V gene TRBV28; D is unclear. The CDR3 runs 14 residues. With 5 bases removed from V and 1 base from J, the gap between germline ends came to 12 bases. Germline V gene sequence: CDR1 MDHEN, CDR2 SYDVKM.

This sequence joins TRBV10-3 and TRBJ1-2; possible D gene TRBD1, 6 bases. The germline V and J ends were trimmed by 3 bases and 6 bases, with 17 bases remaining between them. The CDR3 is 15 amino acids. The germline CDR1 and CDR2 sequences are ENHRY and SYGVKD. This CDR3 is CAISEGGFSVNGYTF. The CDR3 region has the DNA TGTGCCATCAGTGAAGGGGGGTTTTCGGTCAATGGCTACACCTTC.

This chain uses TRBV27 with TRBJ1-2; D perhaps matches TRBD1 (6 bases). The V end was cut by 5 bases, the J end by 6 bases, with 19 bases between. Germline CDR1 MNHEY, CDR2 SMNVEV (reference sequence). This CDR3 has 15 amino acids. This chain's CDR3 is CASSPEGRGKNGYTF. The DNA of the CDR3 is TGTGCCAGCAGTCCAGAGGGCAGGGGAAAGAATGGCTACACCTTC.

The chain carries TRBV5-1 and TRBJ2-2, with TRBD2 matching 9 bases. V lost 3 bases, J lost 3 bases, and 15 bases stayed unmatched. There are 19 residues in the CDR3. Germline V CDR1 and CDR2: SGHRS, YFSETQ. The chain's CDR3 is CASSSTTSGPAFDTGELFF. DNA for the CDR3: TGCGCCAGCAGCTCGACAACTAGCGGGCCTGCGTTTGACACCGGGGAGCTGTTTTTT.

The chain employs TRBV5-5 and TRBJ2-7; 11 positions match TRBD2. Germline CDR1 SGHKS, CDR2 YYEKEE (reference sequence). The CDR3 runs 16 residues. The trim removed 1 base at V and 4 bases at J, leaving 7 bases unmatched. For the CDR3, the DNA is TGTGCCAGCAGCTTGTCGCTAGCGGGAGGATCATACGAGCAGTACTTC. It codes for CASSLSLAGGSYEQYF.

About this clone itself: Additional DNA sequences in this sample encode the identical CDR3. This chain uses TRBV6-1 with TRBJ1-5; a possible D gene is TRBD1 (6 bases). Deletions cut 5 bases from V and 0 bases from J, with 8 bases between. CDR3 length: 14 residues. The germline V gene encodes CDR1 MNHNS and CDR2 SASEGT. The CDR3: CASSPGDSNQPQHF. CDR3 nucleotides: TGTGCCAGCAGTCCAGGGGATAGCAATCAGCCCCAGCATTTT.

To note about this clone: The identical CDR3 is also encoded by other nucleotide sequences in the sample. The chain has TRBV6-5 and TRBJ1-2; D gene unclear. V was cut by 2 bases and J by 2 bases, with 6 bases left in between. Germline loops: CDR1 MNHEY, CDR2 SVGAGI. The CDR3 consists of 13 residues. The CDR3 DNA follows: TGTGCCAGCAGTTACGACGGCAACTATGGCTACACCTTC. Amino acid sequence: CASSYDGNYGYTF.

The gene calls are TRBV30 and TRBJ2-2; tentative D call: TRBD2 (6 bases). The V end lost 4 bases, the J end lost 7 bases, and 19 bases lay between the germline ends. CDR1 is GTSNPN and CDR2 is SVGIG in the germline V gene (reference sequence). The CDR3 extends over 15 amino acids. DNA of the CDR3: TGTGCCTGGATGAGAATGGGCGGGAATGGCGGGGAGCTGTTTTTT. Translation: CAWMRMGGNGGELFF.

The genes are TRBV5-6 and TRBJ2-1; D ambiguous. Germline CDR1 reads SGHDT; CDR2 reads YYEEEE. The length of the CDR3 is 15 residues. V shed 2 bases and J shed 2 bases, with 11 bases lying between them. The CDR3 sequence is CASSFPTSTYNEQFF. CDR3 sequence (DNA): TGTGCCAGCAGCTTCCCAACGAGCACCTACAATGAGCAGTTCTTC.

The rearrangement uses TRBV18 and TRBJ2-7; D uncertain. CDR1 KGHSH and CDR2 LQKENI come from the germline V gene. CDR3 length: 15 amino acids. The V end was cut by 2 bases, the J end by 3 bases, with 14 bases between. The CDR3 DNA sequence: TGTGCCAGCTCACCAAACCCCGGGCCGAGCTACGAGCAGTACTTC. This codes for CASSPNPGPSYEQYF.

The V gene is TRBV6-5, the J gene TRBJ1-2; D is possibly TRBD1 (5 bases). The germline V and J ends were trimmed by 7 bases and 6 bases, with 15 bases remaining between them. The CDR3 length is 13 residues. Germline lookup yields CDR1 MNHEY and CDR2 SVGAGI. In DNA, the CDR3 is TGTGCCAGCAAATTGTGGCAGGGTGATGGCTACACCTTC. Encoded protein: CASKLWQGDGYTF.

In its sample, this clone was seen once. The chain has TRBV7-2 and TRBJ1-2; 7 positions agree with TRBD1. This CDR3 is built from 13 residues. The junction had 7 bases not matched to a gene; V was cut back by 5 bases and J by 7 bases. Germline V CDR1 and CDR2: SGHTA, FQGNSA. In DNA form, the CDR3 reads TGTGCCAGCAGCCGTCGACAGGGAGCTGGCTACACCTTC. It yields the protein CASSRRQGAGYTF. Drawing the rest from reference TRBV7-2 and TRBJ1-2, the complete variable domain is GAGVSQSPSNKVTEKGKDVELRCDPISGHTALYWYRQSLGQGLEFLIYFQGNSAPDKSGLPSDRFSAERTGGSVSTLTIQRTQQEDSAVYLCASSRRQGAGYTFGSGTRLTVV.

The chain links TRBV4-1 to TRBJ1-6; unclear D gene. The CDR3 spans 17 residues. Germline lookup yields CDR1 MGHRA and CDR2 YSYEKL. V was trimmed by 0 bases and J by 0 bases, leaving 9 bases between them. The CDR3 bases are TGCGCCAGCAGCCAAGACCCCCTTAGCTCCTATAATTCACCCCTCCACTTT. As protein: CASSQDPLSSYNSPLHF.

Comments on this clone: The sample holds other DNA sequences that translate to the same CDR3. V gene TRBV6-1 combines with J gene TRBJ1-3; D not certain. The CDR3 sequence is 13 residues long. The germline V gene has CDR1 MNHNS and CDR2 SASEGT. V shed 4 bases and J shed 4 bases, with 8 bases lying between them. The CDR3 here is CASSGGGGNTIYF. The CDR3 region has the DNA TGTGCCAGCAGTGGCGGAGGAGGAAACACCATATATTTT.

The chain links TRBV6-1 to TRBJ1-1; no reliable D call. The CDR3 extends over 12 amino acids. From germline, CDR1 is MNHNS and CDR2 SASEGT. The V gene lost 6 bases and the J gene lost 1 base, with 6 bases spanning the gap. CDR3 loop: CASSRRNTEAFF. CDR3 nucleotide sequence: TGTGCCAGCAGCAGACGGAACACTGAAGCTTTCTTT.

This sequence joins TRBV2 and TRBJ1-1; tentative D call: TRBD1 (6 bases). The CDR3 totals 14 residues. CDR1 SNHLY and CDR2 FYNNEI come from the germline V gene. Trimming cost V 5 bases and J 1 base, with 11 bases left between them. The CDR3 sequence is CASSSEQGNTEAFF. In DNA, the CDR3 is TGTGCCAGCAGTTCCGAACAGGGGAACACTGAAGCTTTCTTT.

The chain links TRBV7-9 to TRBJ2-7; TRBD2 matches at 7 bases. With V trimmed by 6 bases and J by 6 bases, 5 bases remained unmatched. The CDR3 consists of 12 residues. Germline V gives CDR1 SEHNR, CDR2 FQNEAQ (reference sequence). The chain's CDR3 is CASSQGEGEQYF. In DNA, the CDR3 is TGTGCCAGCAGTCAAGGGGAGGGCGAGCAGTACTTC.

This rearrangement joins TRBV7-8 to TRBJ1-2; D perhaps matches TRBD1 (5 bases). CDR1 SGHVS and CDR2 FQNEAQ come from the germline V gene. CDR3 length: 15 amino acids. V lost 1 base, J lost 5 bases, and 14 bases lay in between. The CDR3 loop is CASSLVTGPIYGYTF. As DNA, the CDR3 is TGTGCCAGCAGCTTAGTTACGGGGCCGATTTATGGCTACACCTTC.

The CDR3 DNA reads as TGCGCCAGCAGCTTGGTTGAGGGGCTCTACAATGAGCAGTTCTTC. Amino acid sequence: CASSLVEGLYNEQFF. The chain uses TRBV5-1 and TRBJ2-1; D may correspond to TRBD1 or TRBD2 (5 bases each). Trimming pared 0 bases from V and 3 bases from J, leaving 10 bases between. The CDR3 runs 15 residues. CDR1 is SGHRS and CDR2 is YFSETQ in the germline V gene.